This TCR beta chain was retrieved from a study of T cell responses to AZD1222 COVID-19 vaccine. Study-wide points: Reportedly, nearly half the spike-specific TCRs target unmutated variant regions. The donor cohort was predominantly white British with a female majority, and clonal diversity may have been underestimated.

Germline-derived CDR1 and CDR2 are SGHAT and FQNNGV. The CDR3 has 13 residues. Trimming removed 8 bases at V and 5 bases at J, with 15 bases between. Concerning this clone: Its antigen is not identified.

Clones were sequenced by immunoSEQ multiplex PCR, and TCRdb holds only the in-frame ones, with some missing. In the table there are fewer than 200,000 clones, approximately 94% of which are singletons. The rearrangement joins TRBV11-2 to TRBJ1-1; a weak D match, TRBD1 (6 bases). This sequence was found in an adult who received the AZD1222 COVID-19 vaccine. The sample consisted of peripheral blood, taken 28 days after the second AZD1222 dose. CDR3 amino acids: CASGGQLGTEAFF. The CDR3 region has the DNA TGTGCCAGCGGTGGACAGTTGGGTACTGAAGCTTTCTTT.